The 5 T cell receptor beta chains given below trace back to one sample, sequenced in a study of prognosis after radiotherapy for stage I lung cancer (dated by TCRdb to the early 2020s). Sequencing instrument: Illumina HiSeq 3000. Two rounds of multiplex PCR on genomic DNA were used to amplify the TCR beta CDR3 region. The first PCR round used primers specific to each TRBV and TRBJ gene, and the primer sequences were filed in Chinese patent CN105087789A. TCRdb applied fastp at Q25 and MiXCR to the public reads, then kept only in-frame beta chains. One record per CDR3 amino acid sequence lists the most common genes and DNA. Present in this sample are around 21,000 distinct CDR3 sequences, approximately 39% of which were seen just once. The ten biggest clones cover 25% to 40% of the sample. Source: PBMCs, taken before or after stereotactic body radiation therapy (not recorded which). The receptors were sampled from a donor older than 45 with non-small cell lung cancer.

This clonotype was seen ten or more times. The chain is built from TRBV7-2 and TRBJ2-7; TRBD1 matches at 9 bases. This CDR3 is 14 amino acids long. The junction had 4 bases not matched to a gene; V was cut back by 5 bases and J by 2 bases. CDR1 and CDR2 from the germline V gene are SGHTA and FQGNSA. The CDR3 coding sequence is TGTGCCAGCAGCCCTCGGACAGGGGCCTACGAGCAGTACTTC. Translation: CASSPRTGAYEQYF.

The genes are TRBV11-2 and TRBJ2-7, with 9 nucleotides matching TRBD2. There are 16 residues in the CDR3. V lost 3 bases to trimming and J lost 2 bases; unmatched junction nucleotides: 8. The germline gives CDR1 SGHAT, CDR2 FQNNGV. CDR3 bases: TGTGCCAGCAGCTTGAGTAGCGGGAGCCAACCCTACGAGCAGTACTTC. This encodes CASSLSSGSQPYEQYF.

In regard to this clonotype: A far bigger clonotype differs at one base, so this is likely a read error. This chain connects TRBV6-4 to TRBJ2-1, with TRBD2 as a possible D gene (6 bases). The CDR3 runs 12 residues. Germline assignment: CDR1 MRHNA and CDR2 SNTAGT. Trimming took 7 bases from V and 12 from J, leaving 16 bases between them. As DNA, the CDR3 is TGTGCCAGCATTGCAGGTTTCGGGGGGCAGTTCTTC. As protein: CASIAGFGGQFF.

J is TRBJ2-7 and V is TRBV7-2, with no clear D. CDR1 and CDR2 from the germline V gene are SGHTA and FQGNSA. There are 16 residues in the CDR3. The ends were cut back, 0 bases at V and 4 bases at J, with 16 bases in the middle. The CDR3 DNA follows: TGTGCCAGCAGCTTAGCTGGACCGAAGGAGACATACGAGCAGTACTTC. Its translation: CASSLAGPKETYEQYF.

This clonotype showed up many times. CDR3 loop: CASSLYGSDTQYF. As DNA, the CDR3 is TGCGCCAGCAGCTTGTATGGTTCAGATACGCAGTATTTT. J is TRBJ2-3 and V is TRBV5-1; D gene ambiguous. Trimming took 1 base from V and 4 from J, leaving 7 bases between them. This CDR3 has 13 residues. The V gene's germline CDR1 is SGHRS and CDR2 YFSETQ.